This T cell receptor (beta chain) originates from a study of regulatory T cells in long-lasting Graves disease. Indicated time point: newly diagnosed GD, antithyroid drugs for less than 3 months. The TCR library was made from RNA extracted from PBMCs. Graves' disease diagnoses used American Thyroid Association guidelines. CDR3-region Arm-PCR and iRepertoire HTBI primers produced the TCR beta libraries. Via MiXCR, TCRdb re-called the multiplex PCR reads, giving one row per CDR3 protein. The data show about 420,000 distinct CDR3 sequences, 16% seen once. The CDR3 extends over 13 amino acids. Per the germline V gene, CDR1 is SQVTM and CDR2 is ANQGSEA. The germline V and J ends were trimmed by 7 bases and 2 bases, with 13 bases remaining between them. These same data were also listed under a study on T cells in Graves' hyperthyroidism and ophthalmopathy. That source reports: Ophthalmopathy was distinguished from stable hyperthyroidism by 13 V-J signatures.

The receptor comes from a woman aged 18-29 years with Graves disease. The starting material was peripheral blood mononuclear cells (PBMCs), obtained at new diagnosis, from a patient treated with antithyroid drugs. The genes are TRBV29-1 and TRBJ2-3, with D unclear. CDR3 sequence: CSAKGRLTDTQYF. CDR3 sequence (DNA): TGCAGCGCCAAGGGCAGACTCACAGATACGCAGTATTTT.